Listed below are T cell receptor beta chains from one sample, sequenced in a study of cytomegalovirus exposure and HLA in healthy donors. TCRdb's copy holds only in-frame clones and misses some; the assay was immunoSEQ multiplex PCR. The table lists 150,000 to 200,000 clones, just under 85% of them singletons. The specimen sequenced was PBMCs. All receptors derive from a man aged 25-40 years in good health and CMV-seropositive. CDR3s include the opening cysteine and the closing phenylalanine or tryptophan. The size field is filled for only some rows; it gives once, few, many or a size class.

>TRBJ1-4|NA|TRBV7-2
CASSPRLAGMGFNEKLFF
>TRBJ2-7|NA|TRBV4-2
CASSQDRAPSYEQYF
>TRBJ2-4|NA|TRBV27
CASSLVQPSLAKNIQYF
>TRBJ1-1|NA|TRBV7-3
CASSKDRTNTEAFF
>TRBJ2-7|few|TRBV7-9
CASSLQTLYEQYF
>TRBJ1-3|NA|TRBV9
CASSPTGDPFSGNTIYF
>TRBJ1-1|NA|TRBV6-1
CASSELRGTEAFF
>TRBJ2-5|NA|TRBV7-2
CASSFLPTSTQETQYF
>TRBJ2-7|NA|TRBV5-1
CASSGRLDEQYF
>TRBJ2-5|NA|TRBV7-2
CASSSGGALETQYF
>TRBJ2-7|NA|TRBV6-5
CASSYSGGVSYEQYF
>TRBJ1-2|NA|TRBV6-5
CASSRTGSYGYTF